The 24 T cell receptor beta chains given below trace back to one sample, sequenced in a study of CD8+ T cells in alopecia areata. Sample treatment: oral pan-JAK inhibitor, 5-10 mg twice daily. Extraction of RNA preceded its reverse transcription into cDNA, which served as the sequencing template. The repertoire was sequenced with immunoSEQ multiplex PCR; TCRdb's copy has only in-frame clones and lacks some. The sample contains fewer than 110,000 clones, about 61% of which appear only once. The material was CD8+ T cells sorted from blood, obtained at approximately week 55, from a patient treated with tofacitinib. The receptors originated from a human donor with alopecia areata.

This CDR3 is CASSLDTTGYTDTQYF. The CDR3 region has the DNA TGTGCCAGCAGCTTAGATACGACAGGGTACACAGATACGCAGTATTTT. The chain has TRBV11-2 and TRBJ2-3; 7 bases map to TRBD1. There are 16 residues in the CDR3. Trimming cost V 0 bases and J 2 bases; bases outside gene matches: 5. The V gene's germline CDR1 is SGHAT and CDR2 FQNNGV.

The J gene is TRBJ2-1, the V gene TRBV29-1, with D unresolved. The CDR3 contains 11 residues. Germline V gene sequence: CDR1 SQVTM, CDR2 ANQGSEA. V was clipped by 8 bases and J by 10 bases, with 15 bases between them. Here the CDR3 DNA reads TGCAGCACAGAAAGTTTGGCAGAGCAGTTCTTC. This translates into CSTESLAEQFF.

The genes are TRBV29-1 and TRBJ2-2, with 9 nucleotides matching TRBD1. The CDR3 is made up of 14 amino acids. J gave up 6 bases and V 2 bases, and 4 bases lay outside the gene matches. The germline gives CDR1 SQVTM, CDR2 ANQGSEA. CDR3 loop: CSVEHRGRAGELFF. In DNA form, the CDR3 reads TGCAGCGTTGAACACAGGGGGCGGGCCGGGGAGCTGTTTTTT.

This chain joins TRBV25-1 and TRBJ1-1; D gene unclear. Trimming removed 4 bases from V and 3 bases from J, with 9 bases in between. The V gene's germline CDR1 is MGHDK and CDR2 SYGVNS. CDR3 length: 13 amino acids. CDR3 amino acids: CASSGQGYTEAFF. CDR3 DNA: TGTGCCAGCAGTGGACAAGGGTACACTGAAGCTTTCTTT.

This clone was picked up one time. The CDR3 is CATSETWNTEAFF. CDR3 sequence (DNA): TGTGCCACCAGCGAAACTTGGAACACTGAAGCTTTCTTT. This sequence joins TRBV15 and TRBJ1-1, with D unclear. The CDR3 runs 13 residues. CDR1 and CDR2 from the germline V gene are LNHNV and YYDKDF (reference sequence). Trimming took 5 bases from V and 1 from J, leaving 8 bases between them.

The chain has TRBV18 and TRBJ2-7; 11 bases are a match to TRBD1. The CDR3 spans 16 residues. Germline V gene data show CDR1 as KGHSH and CDR2 as LQKENI. Trimming cost V 4 bases and J 2 bases; bases outside gene matches: 7. The CDR3 bases are TGTGCCAGCTCACTAAGGGACAGGGGGACTCCCTACGAGCAGTACTTC. The encoded protein is CASSLRDRGTPYEQYF.

This clone has just one count. The chain has TRBV7-2 and TRBJ1-6; 7 bases fit TRBD1. The CDR3 is 15 amino acids. The V gene's germline CDR1 is SGHTA and CDR2 FQGNSA. With V trimmed by 5 bases and J by 9 bases, 10 bases remained unmatched. This CDR3 is CASSTRDSFGSPLHF. The CDR3 DNA reads as TGTGCCAGCAGCACGCGGGACAGTTTTGGTTCACCCCTCCACTTT.

A few counts support this clone. The chain recombines TRBV6-6 with TRBJ2-1, with 7 nucleotides matching TRBD2. J lost 7 bases, V lost 7 bases, and 4 bases had no gene match. From germline, CDR1 is MNHNY and CDR2 SVGAGI (reference sequence). This CDR3 region has 12 residues. The CDR3 here is CASTSGGNEQFF. DNA for the CDR3: TGTGCCAGCACCTCCGGGGGGAATGAGCAGTTCTTC.

The CDR3 DNA is TGTGCCTGGAGTAATGCTGAAGCTTTCTTT. The encoded protein is CAWSNAEAFF. The chain employs TRBV30 and TRBJ1-1; D is unresolved. This CDR3 region has 10 residues. CDR1 GTSNPN and CDR2 SVGIG come from the germline V gene (reference sequence). Trimming left V 2 bases short and J 6 bases short, with 4 bases between. The complete variable domain, with remaining parts taken from reference TRBV30 and TRBJ1-1, reads SQTIHQWPATLVQPVGSPLSLECTVEGTSNPNLYWYRQAAGRGLQLLFYSVGIGQISSEVPQNLSASRPQDRQFILSSKKLLLSDSGFYLCAWSNAEAFFGQGTRLTVV.

This clone was observed once. This sequence joins TRBV4-1 and TRBJ2-1; 12 bases fit TRBD2. In germline, CDR1 is MGHRA, CDR2 YSYEKL. The junction had 6 bases not matched to a gene; V was cut back by 3 bases and J by 6 bases. The length of the CDR3 is 16 residues. This CDR3 is CASSHTSGGFPNEQFF. CDR3 nucleotides: TGCGCCAGCAGCCACACTAGCGGGGGGTTCCCCAATGAGCAGTTCTTC.

The chain employs TRBV2 and TRBJ1-1; D may be TRBD1 (6 bases). CDR3 length: 15 residues. The germline V and J ends were trimmed by 5 bases and 2 bases, with 15 bases remaining between them. CDR1 SNHLY and CDR2 FYNNEI come from the germline V gene. The CDR3 region has the DNA TGTGCCAGCAGTTTCACAGGGTTGAAAAACACTGAAGCTTTCTTT. Translated, it gives CASSFTGLKNTEAFF.

V usage is TRBV5-1 and J usage is TRBJ1-2; D not certain. The V and J ends lost 0 bases and 2 bases respectively, with 11 bases between them. CDR1 and CDR2 from the germline V gene are SGHRS and YFSETQ. This CDR3 contains 15 residues. The DNA of the CDR3 is TGCGCCAGCAGCTTGGATGAGAGACTAAACTATGGCTACACCTTC. Protein product: CASSLDERLNYGYTF.

Only a few counts were recorded for this clone. The V and J genes are TRBV7-6 and TRBJ1-1, with 7 nucleotides matching TRBD1. This CDR3 contains 16 residues. Unmatched junction bases numbered 10, after V lost 5 bases and J lost 1 base. From germline, CDR1 is SGHVS and CDR2 FNYEAQ. This chain's CDR3 is CASSDHSGTANTEAFF. CDR3 DNA: TGTGCCAGCAGCGATCACTCCGGGACAGCGAACACTGAAGCTTTCTTT.

This clone was seen once. The chain employs TRBV5-6 and TRBJ2-7; D gene unclear. The CDR3 sequence is 12 residues long. In germline, CDR1 is SGHDT, CDR2 YYEEEE. V lost 4 bases and J lost 3, with 8 bases in between. The CDR3 sequence: CASSRSFYEQYF. The CDR3 DNA reads TGTGCCAGCAGCCGGAGCTTCTACGAGCAGTACTTC. The full variable domain, completed using reference TRBV5-6 and TRBJ2-7, is DAGVTQSPTHLIKTRGQQVTLRCSPKSGHDTVSWYQQALGQGPQFIFQYYEEEERQRGNFPDRFSGHQFPNYSSELNVNALLLGDSALYLCASSRSFYEQYFGPGTRLTVT.

The J gene is TRBJ2-7, the V gene TRBV27; unclear D gene. This CDR3 contains 14 residues. Trimming left V 2 bases short and J 6 bases short, with 14 bases between. Germline V gene data show CDR1 as MNHEY and CDR2 as SMNVEV (reference sequence). The CDR3 DNA reads TGTGCCAGCAGTTTAGGCGCTCTCCATAGCGAGCAGTACTTC. Residues: CASSLGALHSEQYF.

The chain recombines TRBV15 with TRBJ1-5; 10 bases align to TRBD1. This CDR3 has 19 amino acids. After removal of 3 bases from V and 0 bases from J, the junction contained 11 bases not matched to a gene. Germline assignment: CDR1 LNHNV and CDR2 YYDKDF (reference sequence). The CDR3 here is CATSREGTGVRRSNQPQHF. CDR3 sequence (DNA): TGTGCCACCAGCAGGGAAGGGACAGGGGTGCGTCGTAGCAATCAGCCCCAGCATTTT.

This rearrangement joins TRBV28 to TRBJ2-5, with 14 bases fitting TRBD2. V lost 4 bases, J lost 5 bases, and 9 bases stayed unmatched. The germline gives CDR1 MDHEN, CDR2 SYDVKM. There are 17 residues in the CDR3. The CDR3 region has the DNA TGTGCCAGCAGTTCGGGACTAGCGGGAGCCTGGGGTGAGACCCAGTACTTC. This sequence encodes CASSSGLAGAWGETQYF. Full variable domain (missing parts from reference TRBV28 and TRBJ2-5): DVKVTQSSRYLVKRTGEKVFLECVQDMDHENMFWYRQDPGLGLRLIYFSYDVKMKEKGDIPEGYSVSREKKERFSLILESASTNQTSMYLCASSSGLAGAWGETQYFGPGTRLLVL.

This clone showed up just a few times. The chain recombines TRBV14 with TRBJ1-2; D is unclear. The germline CDR1 and CDR2 sequences are SGHDN and FVKESK. This CDR3 is built from 15 residues. The V and J ends lost 3 bases and 5 bases respectively, with 16 bases between them. CDR3 nucleotides: TGTGCCAGCAGCCAGTCCGAGGGAGGGCCTTATGGCTACACCTTC. This encodes CASSQSEGGPYGYTF.

CDR3 protein: CATSRGSSGGTNEQFF. Here the CDR3 DNA reads TGTGCCACCAGCAGAGGGTCCAGCGGGGGGACCAATGAGCAGTTCTTC. The chain combines TRBV15 with TRBJ2-1, with 9 bases lining up with TRBD2. Germline CDR1 LNHNV, CDR2 YYDKDF (reference sequence). CDR3 length: 16 amino acids. J lost 6 bases, V lost 1 base, and 7 bases had no gene match.

In the case of this clone: One junction end does not reproduce the germline sequence, and a read error may be involved. The V and J genes are TRBV27 and TRBJ2-4; 10 bases map to TRBD2. The CDR3 loop spans 15 amino acids. The germline CDR1 and CDR2 sequences are MNHEY and SMNVEV (reference sequence). The CDR3 reads CASSPSGGAQNIQYF. CDR3 coding DNA: TGTGCCAGCAGTCCTAGCGGGGGAGCCCAAAACATTCAGTACTTC.

The genes are TRBV29-1 and TRBJ2-3; 7 bases agree with TRBD2. V shed 4 bases and J 6 bases; nucleotides not matched to a gene: 7. Germline CDR1 SQVTM, CDR2 ANQGSEA. The CDR3 has 13 amino acids. The CDR3 protein is CSVGGGSTDTQYF. Here the CDR3 DNA reads TGCAGCGTTGGGGGGGGGTCTACCGATACGCAGTATTTT.

As DNA, the CDR3 is TGTGCCAGCAGGGAGGACAGGGGGCGGAATGAGCAGTTCTTC. As protein: CASREDRGRNEQFF. The V gene is TRBV6-1, the J gene TRBJ2-1; TRBD1 aligns across 11 bases. The V gene end was trimmed by 6 bases and the J gene end by 7 bases; junction bases not matched to a gene: 5. Germline V gene data show CDR1 as MNHNS and CDR2 as SASEGT. CDR3 size: 14 residues.

The genes are TRBV6-6 and TRBJ2-7; D remains ambiguous. CDR3 length: 12 residues. V shed 2 bases and J shed 6 bases, with 8 bases lying between them. The V gene's germline CDR1 is MNHNY and CDR2 SVGAGI (reference sequence). This CDR3 is CASSYRASEQYF. As DNA, the CDR3 is TGTGCCAGCAGTTACCGTGCGAGCGAGCAGTACTTC.

The genes are TRBV7-9 and TRBJ2-7; possibly TRBD1 for D (5 bases). Germline V CDR1 and CDR2: SEHNR, FQNEAQ (reference sequence). This CDR3 is built from 17 residues. V lost 6 bases to trimming and J lost 0 bases, with 21 bases between them. This chain's CDR3 is CASRGPPTLTDSYEQYF. For the CDR3, the DNA is TGTGCCAGCAGAGGCCCCCCAACCCTGACAGACTCCTACGAGCAGTACTTC. Supplemented by reference TRBV7-9 and TRBJ2-7, the full variable domain reads DTGVSQNPRHKITKRGQNVTFRCDPISEHNRLYWYRQTLGQGPEFLTYFQNEAQLEKSRLLSDRFSAERPKGSFSTLEIQRTEQGDSAMYLCASRGPPTLTDSYEQYFGPGTRLTVT.